Listed below are T cell receptor beta chains from one sample, sequenced in a study of identical twins. TCRdb independently ran MiXCR on the 5' RACE reads; one entry per CDR3 protein. The sample carries approximately 550,000 distinct CDR3 sequences, around 22% recorded once. The sample was also linked to a second study, of yellow fever vaccine responses in identical twins.

The material sequenced was CD4+ T cells sorted from blood. Receptor source: a woman aged 18-35 years in good health. Both conserved end residues are part of each CDR3. D genes are given only for firm matches. Only part of the rows carry a size: once, few, many, or a class if the clone is expanded.

TRBD1 | TRBJ2-5 | TRBV12-3/TRBV12-4 | few | CASSRDRGRQETQYF | TGTGCCAGCAGCCGCGACAGGGGTCGCCAAGAGACCCAGTACTTC
NA | TRBJ1-3 | TRBV5-1 | few | CASSYGLSSGNTIYF | TGCGCCAGCAGCTACGGACTGAGCTCTGGAAACACCATATATTTT
TRBD1 | TRBJ2-4 | TRBV2 | few | CASRGTGRGGDSSYF | TGTGCCAGCAGGGGGACAGGCCGGGGAGGTGATAGTTCGTACTTC
TRBD2 | TRBJ2-5 | TRBV9 | NA | CASSASSGNQETQYF | TGTGCTAGCAGCGCTTCTAGCGGCAATCAAGAGACCCAGTACTTC
NA | TRBJ2-3 | TRBV25-1 | NA | CASSEWRFSTDTQYF | TGTGCCAGCAGTGAATGGAGGTTTAGCACAGATACGCAGTATTTT
NA | TRBJ2-5 | TRBV10-3 | NA | CAIRGDTAQETQYF | TGTGCCATAAGAGGGGACACAGCCCAAGAGACCCAGTACTTC
NA | TRBJ2-5 | TRBV11-2 | NA | CASSLRRGAVETQYF | TGTGCCAGCAGCTTACGTCGAGGGGCCGTGGAGACCCAGTACTTC
TRBD2 | TRBJ2-7 | TRBV4-1 | few | CASSQHTGGRAMNEQYF | TGCGCCAGCAGCCAACATACCGGGGGGAGGGCAATGAACGAGCAGTACTTC
NA | TRBJ2-1 | TRBV5-1 | NA | CASSFGRGQDEQFF | TGCGCCAGCAGCTTCGGCCGGGGGCAGGATGAGCAGTTCTTC
TRBD1 | TRBJ1-2 | TRBV5-1 | NA | CASSLASGGNYGYTF | TGCGCCAGCAGCTTGGCGTCAGGGGGTAACTATGGCTACACCTTC
NA | TRBJ1-2 | TRBV7-8 | NA | CASSPKIGYGYTF | TGTGCCAGCAGCCCAAAGATCGGTTATGGCTACACCTTC
NA | TRBJ2-7 | TRBV2 | NA | CASSEGRGRYEQYF | TGTGCCAGCAGTGAGGGGAGAGGGAGATACGAGCAGTACTTC
NA | TRBJ2-3 | TRBV7-2 | few | CASSPMSTDTQYF | TGTGCCAGCAGCCCTATGAGCACAGATACGCAGTATTTT
NA | TRBJ1-1 | TRBV11-1 | NA | CASSAGRQTEAFF | TGTGCCAGCAGCGCGGGTAGGCAGACTGAAGCTTTCTTT
TRBD1 | TRBJ1-1 | TRBV5-1 | few | CASSLVLTGRGTEAFF | TGCGCCAGCAGCTTGGTCTTGACAGGGAGGGGGACTGAAGCTTTCTTT
NA | TRBJ2-3 | TRBV4-2 | NA | CASSLGAASTDTQYF | TGTGCCAGCAGCCTGGGAGCGGCGAGCACAGATACGCAGTATTTT
NA | TRBJ1-5 | TRBV5-1 | NA | CASSLQGLGNQPQHF | TGCGCCAGCAGCTTACAGGGATTAGGCAATCAGCCCCAGCATTTT
NA | TRBJ1-1 | TRBV20-1 | few | CSARERARGMNTEAFF | TGCAGTGCTAGAGAGAGGGCTAGGGGTATGAACACTGAAGCTTTCTTT
NA | TRBJ1-5 | TRBV12-3/TRBV12-4 | NA | CASSLVLDIRNQPQHF | TGTGCCAGCAGTTTGGTTCTGGACATTCGGAATCAGCCCCAGCATTTT
TRBD2 | TRBJ2-1 | TRBV12-3/TRBV12-4 | many | CASTTSANEQFF | TGTGCCAGCACCACTAGCGCGAATGAGCAGTTCTTC
NA | TRBJ2-3 | TRBV2 | many | CASSELGYVGDTQYF | TGTGCCAGCAGCGAACTAGGTTACGTTGGTGATACGCAGTATTTT
TRBD1 | TRBJ2-7 | TRBV20-1 | NA | CSARDPGQGDSYEQYF | TGCAGTGCTAGAGATCCCGGACAGGGGGACTCCTACGAGCAGTACTTC
TRBD2 | TRBJ2-1 | TRBV4-1 | many | CASSQVFSGTYNEQFF | TGCGCCAGCAGCCAAGTCTTCAGCGGGACCTACAATGAGCAGTTCTTC
TRBD2 | TRBJ2-2 | TRBV24-1 | NA | CATSDPGGVTGELFF | TGTGCCACCAGTGACCCTGGGGGGGTGACCGGGGAGCTGTTTTTT
NA | TRBJ2-7 | TRBV20-1 | NA | CSARTETYEQYF | TGCAGTGCCCGGACAGAAACCTACGAGCAGTACTTC
NA | TRBJ1-6 | TRBV18 | NA | CASSPRTTDLNSPLHF | TGTGCCAGCTCACCACGTACTACAGACCTTAATTCACCCCTCCACTTT
NA | TRBJ2-3 | TRBV4-1 | NA | CASSQESGGQYF | TGCGCCAGCAGCCAAGAATCAGGTGGCCAGTATTTT
NA | TRBJ2-3 | TRBV20-1 | NA | CSAITGPRTDTQYF | TGCAGTGCAATAACCGGGCCTCGCACAGATACGCAGTATTTT
TRBD1 | TRBJ2-1 | TRBV15 | few | CATSPWTGSYNEQFF | TGTGCCACCAGCCCATGGACAGGTTCCTACAATGAGCAGTTCTTC
TRBD1 | TRBJ2-5 | TRBV7-6 | NA | CASSPQTQTGETQYF | TGTGCCAGCAGCCCACAAACCCAGACAGGGGAGACCCAGTACTTC
NA | TRBJ2-1 | TRBV28 | few | CASSSGTPNNEQFF | TGTGCCAGCAGTTCCGGGACACCTAACAATGAGCAGTTCTTC
NA | TRBJ2-2 | TRBV15 | NA | CATSSLPGANTGELFF | TGTGCCACCAGCAGTCTGCCGGGTGCGAACACCGGGGAGCTGTTTTTT
NA | TRBJ2-7 | TRBV18 | NA | CASSLDGEQYF | TGTGCCAGCTCACTGGACGGCGAGCAGTACTTC
NA | TRBJ2-1 | TRBV18 | NA | CASSPMEVSLNEQFF | TGTGCCAGCTCACCGATGGAGGTGAGCCTCAATGAGCAGTTCTTC
TRBD1 | TRBJ2-6 | TRBV27 | NA | CASSLSGQGASGANVLTF | TGTGCCAGCAGTTTATCGGGACAGGGGGCCTCTGGGGCCAACGTCCTGACTTTC
TRBD2 | TRBJ2-1 | TRBV20-1 | NA | CSAPGLAGSYNEQFF | TGCAGTGCTCCGGGACTAGCGGGCTCCTACAATGAGCAGTTCTTC
NA | TRBJ2-2 | TRBV5-5 | few | CASSSQGTVNTGELFF | TGTGCCAGCAGTTCACAGGGAACCGTCAACACCGGGGAGCTGTTTTTT
TRBD2 | TRBJ2-5 | TRBV11-2 | few | CASSLVTSGETQYF | TGTGCCAGCAGCTTAGTAACTAGCGGGGAGACCCAGTACTTC
NA | TRBJ2-7 | TRBV14 | NA | CASSQDGGTSRRYF | TGTGCCAGCAGCCAAGATGGGGGCACTAGTAGGCGGTACTTC
TRBD1 | TRBJ2-5 | TRBV10-3 | NA | CAISPTGGETQYF | TGTGCCATCAGCCCGACAGGGGGAGAGACCCAGTACTTC
NA | TRBJ2-5 | TRBV10-3 | few | CATSSATGTGETQYF | TGTGCCACCAGCTCCGCTACAGGGACGGGAGAGACCCAGTACTTC
TRBD2 | TRBJ2-5 | TRBV12-5 | few | CASGRLAETQYF | TGTGCTAGTGGTAGACTAGCCGAGACCCAGTACTTC
NA | TRBJ2-4 | TRBV10-3 | NA | CAISPEHRLAKNIQYF | TGTGCCATCAGCCCGGAGCACAGACTAGCCAAAAACATTCAGTACTTC
NA | TRBJ1-2 | TRBV29-1 | few | CSVEGGDGYTF | TGCAGCGTTGAAGGTGGGGATGGCTACACCTTC
TRBD2 | TRBJ2-7 | TRBV12-3/TRBV12-4 | few | CASSFREAYEQYF | TGTGCCAGCAGTTTCCGGGAGGCCTACGAGCAGTACTTC
NA | TRBJ2-3 | TRBV24-1 | few | CATSDFAATDTQYF | TGTGCCACCAGTGATTTCGCGGCCACAGATACGCAGTATTTT
TRBD1 | TRBJ2-7 | TRBV5-1 | NA | CASSLVMDRAGEQYF | TGCGCCAGCAGCTTGGTAATGGACAGGGCCGGCGAGCAGTACTTC
NA | TRBJ2-7 | TRBV28 | NA | CASRSEAESYEQYF | TGTGCCAGCAGATCGGAGGCAGAGTCCTACGAGCAGTACTTC
NA | TRBJ2-5 | TRBV24-1 | NA | CATSDLKETQYF | TGTGCCACCAGTGATCTTAAAGAGACCCAGTACTTC
NA | TRBJ1-1 | TRBV20-1 | NA | CSARDRGTGGNTEAFF | TGCAGTGCTAGAGATCGGGGTACCGGCGGGAACACTGAAGCTTTCTTT
NA | TRBJ1-1 | TRBV18 | NA | CASSRDEAPNTEAFF | TGTGCCAGCTCACGGGATGAAGCACCGAACACTGAAGCTTTCTTT
TRBD2 | TRBJ2-1 | TRBV28 | NA | CASTRDYYNEQFF | TGTGCCAGCACGCGGGACTATTACAATGAGCAGTTCTTC
NA | TRBJ2-4 | TRBV7-2 | few | CASSFGSAKNIQYF | TGTGCCAGCAGCTTCGGCTCAGCCAAAAACATTCAGTACTTC
TRBD1 | TRBJ2-6 | TRBV29-1 | NA | CSIWTGGSPSGANVLTF | TGCAGCATCTGGACAGGGGGCAGCCCCTCTGGGGCCAACGTCCTGACTTTC
NA | TRBJ2-5 | TRBV9 | few | CASSVNTGQVGGATQYF | TGTGCCAGCAGCGTAAATACCGGACAGGTCGGGGGAGCGACCCAGTACTTC